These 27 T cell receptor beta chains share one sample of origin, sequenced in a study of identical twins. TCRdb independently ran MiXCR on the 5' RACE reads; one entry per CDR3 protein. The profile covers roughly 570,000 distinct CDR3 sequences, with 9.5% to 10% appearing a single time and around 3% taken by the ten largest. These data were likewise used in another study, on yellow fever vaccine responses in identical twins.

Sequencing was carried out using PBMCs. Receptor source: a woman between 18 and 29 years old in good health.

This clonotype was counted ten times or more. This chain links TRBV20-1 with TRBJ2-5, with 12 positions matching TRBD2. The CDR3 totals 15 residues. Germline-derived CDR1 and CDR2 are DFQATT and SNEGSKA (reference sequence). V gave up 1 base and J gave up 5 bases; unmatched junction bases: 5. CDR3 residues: CSARGLAGVEETQYF. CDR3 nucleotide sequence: TGCAGTGCTAGAGGACTAGCGGGAGTCGAGGAGACCCAGTACTTC.

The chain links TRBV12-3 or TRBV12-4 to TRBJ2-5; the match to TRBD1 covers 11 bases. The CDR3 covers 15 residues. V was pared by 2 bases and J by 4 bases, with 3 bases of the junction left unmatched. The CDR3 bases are TGTGCCAGCAGTTTAATCGGGACAGGGGGAGAGACCCAGTACTTC. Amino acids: CASSLIGTGGETQYF.

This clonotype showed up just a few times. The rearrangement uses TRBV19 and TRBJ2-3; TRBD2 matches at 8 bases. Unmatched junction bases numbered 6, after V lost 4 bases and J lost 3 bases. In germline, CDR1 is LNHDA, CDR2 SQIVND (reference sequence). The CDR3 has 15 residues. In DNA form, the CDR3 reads TGTGCCAGTAGTAAGGGTAGCGGGGAAACAGATACGCAGTATTTT. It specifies CASSKGSGETDTQYF. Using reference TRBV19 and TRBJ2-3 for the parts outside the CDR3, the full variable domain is DGGITQSPKYLFRKEGQNVTLSCEQNLNHDAMYWYRQDPGQGLRLIYYSQIVNDFQKGDIAEGYSVSREKKESFPLTVTSAQKNPTAFYLCASSKGSGETDTQYFGPGTRLTVL.

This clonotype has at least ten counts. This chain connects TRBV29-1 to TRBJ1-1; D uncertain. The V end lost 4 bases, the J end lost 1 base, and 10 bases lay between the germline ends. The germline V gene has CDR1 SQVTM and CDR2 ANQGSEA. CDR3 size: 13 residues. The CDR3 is CSVGRRANTEAFF. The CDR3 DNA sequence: TGCAGCGTTGGGAGACGGGCGAACACTGAAGCTTTCTTT.

The CDR3 DNA sequence: TGCGCCAGCAGCCAAGGGTCCGTGCGCGAGCAGTACTTC. This gives the protein CASSQGSVREQYF. The chain employs TRBV4-1 and TRBJ2-7; D gene unclear. Trimming shortened V by 1 base and J by 6 bases, and 10 bases separated the two germline ends. Germline V lookup: CDR1 MGHRA, CDR2 YSYEKL. The CDR3 has 13 amino acids.

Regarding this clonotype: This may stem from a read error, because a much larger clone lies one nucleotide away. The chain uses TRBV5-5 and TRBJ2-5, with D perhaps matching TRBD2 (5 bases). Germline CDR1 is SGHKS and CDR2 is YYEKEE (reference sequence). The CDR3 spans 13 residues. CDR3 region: CASSGGLPENQYF. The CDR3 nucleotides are TGTGCCAGCAGCGGCGGGCTACCTGAGAACCAGTACTTC. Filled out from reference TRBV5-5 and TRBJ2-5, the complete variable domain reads DAGVTQSPTHLIKTRGQQVTLRCSPISGHKSVSWYQQVLGQGPQFIFQYYEKEERGRGNFPDRFSARQFPNYSSELNVNALLLGDSALYLCASSGGLPENQYFGPGTRLLVL.

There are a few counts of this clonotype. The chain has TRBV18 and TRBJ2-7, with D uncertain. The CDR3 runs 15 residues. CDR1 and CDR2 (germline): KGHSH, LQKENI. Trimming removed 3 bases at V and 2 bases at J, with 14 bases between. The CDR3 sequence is CASSPLGLTPYEQYF. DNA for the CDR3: TGTGCCAGCTCACCTTTGGGCCTCACTCCCTACGAGCAGTACTTC.

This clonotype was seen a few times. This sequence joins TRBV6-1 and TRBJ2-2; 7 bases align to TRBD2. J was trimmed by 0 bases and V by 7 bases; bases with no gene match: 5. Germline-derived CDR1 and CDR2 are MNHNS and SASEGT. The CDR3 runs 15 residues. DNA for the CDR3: TGTGCCAGCACCATAAGCGGGGCGAACACCGGGGAGCTGTTTTTT. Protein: CASTISGANTGELFF.

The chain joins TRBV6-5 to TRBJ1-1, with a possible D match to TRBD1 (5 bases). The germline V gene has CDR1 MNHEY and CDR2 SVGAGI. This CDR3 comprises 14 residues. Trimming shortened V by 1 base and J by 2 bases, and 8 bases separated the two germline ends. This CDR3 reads CASSYLQANTEAFF. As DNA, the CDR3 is TGTGCCAGCAGTTACTTACAGGCAAACACTGAAGCTTTCTTT.

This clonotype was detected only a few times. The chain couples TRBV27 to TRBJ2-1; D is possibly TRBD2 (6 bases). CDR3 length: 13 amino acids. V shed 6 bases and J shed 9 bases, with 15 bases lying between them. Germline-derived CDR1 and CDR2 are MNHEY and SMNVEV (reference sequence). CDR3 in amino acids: CASSWGLNTEQFF. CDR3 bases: TGTGCCAGCAGCTGGGGACTGAACACTGAGCAGTTCTTC.

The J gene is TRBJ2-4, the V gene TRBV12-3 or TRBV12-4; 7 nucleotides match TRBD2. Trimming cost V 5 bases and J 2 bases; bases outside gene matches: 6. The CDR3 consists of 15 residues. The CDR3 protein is CASSLSGGTKNIQYF. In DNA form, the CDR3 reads TGTGCCAGCAGTCTCTCGGGGGGAACCAAAAACATTCAGTACTTC.

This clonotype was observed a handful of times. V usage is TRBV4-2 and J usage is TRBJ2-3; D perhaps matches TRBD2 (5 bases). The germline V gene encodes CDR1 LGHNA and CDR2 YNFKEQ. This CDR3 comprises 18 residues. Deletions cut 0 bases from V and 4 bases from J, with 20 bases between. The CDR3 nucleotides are TGTGCCAGCAGCCAAGATCTCGCCGCGACTAACCCCCCAGATACGCAGTATTTT. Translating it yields CASSQDLAATNPPDTQYF.

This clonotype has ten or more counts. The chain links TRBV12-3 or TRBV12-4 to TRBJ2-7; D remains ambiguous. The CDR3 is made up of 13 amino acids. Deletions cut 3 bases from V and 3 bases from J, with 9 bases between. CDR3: CASSLKMYYEQYF. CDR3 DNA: TGTGCCAGCAGTTTGAAAATGTACTACGAGCAGTACTTC.

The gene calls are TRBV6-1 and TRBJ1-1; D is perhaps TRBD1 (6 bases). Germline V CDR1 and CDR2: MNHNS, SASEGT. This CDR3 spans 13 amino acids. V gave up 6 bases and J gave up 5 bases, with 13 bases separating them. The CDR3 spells CASRLGGETEAFF. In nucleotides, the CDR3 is TGTGCCAGCAGGCTAGGGGGGGAGACTGAAGCTTTCTTT.

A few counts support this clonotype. The CDR3, as DNA: TGTGCCAGCAGTGTGGGACCGGGAGGCGAGCAGTACTTC. This sequence encodes CASSVGPGGEQYF. The gene calls are TRBV27 and TRBJ2-7; 7 bases line up with TRBD2. Germline V CDR1 and CDR2: MNHEY, SMNVEV (reference sequence). Trimming removed 5 bases from V and 6 bases from J; junction bases left unmatched: 7. This CDR3 comprises 13 residues.

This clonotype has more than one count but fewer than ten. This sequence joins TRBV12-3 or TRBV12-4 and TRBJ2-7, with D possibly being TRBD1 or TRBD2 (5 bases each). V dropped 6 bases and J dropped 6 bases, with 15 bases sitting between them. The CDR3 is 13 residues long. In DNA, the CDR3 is TGTGCCAGCAGCTGGGACCGCCCGGGCGAGCAGTACTTC. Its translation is CASSWDRPGEQYF.

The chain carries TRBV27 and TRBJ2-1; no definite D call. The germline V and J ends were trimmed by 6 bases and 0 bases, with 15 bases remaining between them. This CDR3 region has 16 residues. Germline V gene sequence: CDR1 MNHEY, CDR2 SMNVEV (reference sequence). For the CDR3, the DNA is TGTGCCAGCAGCCAAGAGAGCCCCCCCTCCTACAATGAGCAGTTCTTC. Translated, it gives CASSQESPPSYNEQFF.

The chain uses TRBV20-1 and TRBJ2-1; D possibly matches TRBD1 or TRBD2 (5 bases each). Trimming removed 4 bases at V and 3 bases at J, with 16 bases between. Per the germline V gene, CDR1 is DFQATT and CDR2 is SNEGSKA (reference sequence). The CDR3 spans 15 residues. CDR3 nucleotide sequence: TGCAGTGCTACCCTCCGGGACCCACGCTACAATGAGCAGTTCTTC. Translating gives CSATLRDPRYNEQFF.

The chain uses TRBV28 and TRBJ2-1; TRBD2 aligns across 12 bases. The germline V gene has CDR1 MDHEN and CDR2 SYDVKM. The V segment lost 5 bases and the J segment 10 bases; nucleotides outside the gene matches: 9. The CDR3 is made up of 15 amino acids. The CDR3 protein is CASSVSSGRAREQFF. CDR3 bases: TGTGCCAGCAGTGTCTCTAGCGGGAGGGCCAGGGAGCAGTTCTTC.

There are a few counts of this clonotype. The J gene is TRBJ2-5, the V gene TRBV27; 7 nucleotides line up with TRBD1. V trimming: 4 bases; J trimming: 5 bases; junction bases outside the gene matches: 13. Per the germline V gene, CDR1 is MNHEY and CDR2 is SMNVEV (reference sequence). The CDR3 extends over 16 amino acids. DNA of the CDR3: TGTGCCAGCAGTTCTACAGGGGCTATCTTGGTGGAGACCCAGTACTTC. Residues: CASSSTGAILVETQYF.

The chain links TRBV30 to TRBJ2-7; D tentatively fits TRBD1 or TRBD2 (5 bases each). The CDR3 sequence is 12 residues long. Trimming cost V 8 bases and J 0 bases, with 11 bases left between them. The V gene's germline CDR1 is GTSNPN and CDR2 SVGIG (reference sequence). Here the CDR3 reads CAAGAVSYEQYF. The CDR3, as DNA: TGTGCCGCCGGGGCAGTCTCCTACGAGCAGTACTTC.

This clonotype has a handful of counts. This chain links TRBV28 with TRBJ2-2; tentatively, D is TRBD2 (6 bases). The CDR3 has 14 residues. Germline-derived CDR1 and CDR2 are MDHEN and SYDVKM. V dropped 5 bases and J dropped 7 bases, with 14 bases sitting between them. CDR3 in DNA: TGTGCCAGCAGTAGCAGACTAGTAAGCGGGGAGCTGTTTTTT. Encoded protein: CASSSRLVSGELFF.

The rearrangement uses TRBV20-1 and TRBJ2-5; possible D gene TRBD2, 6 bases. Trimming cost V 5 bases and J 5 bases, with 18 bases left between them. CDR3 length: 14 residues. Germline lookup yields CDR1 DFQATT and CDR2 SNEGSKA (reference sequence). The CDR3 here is CSAPIGGSGETQYF. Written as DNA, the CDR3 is TGCAGTGCTCCTATTGGGGGGTCGGGGGAGACCCAGTACTTC.

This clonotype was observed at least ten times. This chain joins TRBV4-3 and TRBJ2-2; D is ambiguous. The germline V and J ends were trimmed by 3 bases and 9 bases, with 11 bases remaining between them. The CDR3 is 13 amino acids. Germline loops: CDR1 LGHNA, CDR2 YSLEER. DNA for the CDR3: TGCGCCAGCAGCCATGAATTGGGTCGGGAGCTGTTTTTT. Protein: CASSHELGRELFF.

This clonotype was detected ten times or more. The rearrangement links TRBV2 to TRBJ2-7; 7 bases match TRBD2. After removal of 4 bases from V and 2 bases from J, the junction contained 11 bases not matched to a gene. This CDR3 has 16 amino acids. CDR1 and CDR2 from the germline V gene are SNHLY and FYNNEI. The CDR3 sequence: CASSAPRGGGAYEQYF. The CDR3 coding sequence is TGTGCCAGCAGTGCCCCTCGTGGGGGGGGAGCCTACGAGCAGTACTTC.

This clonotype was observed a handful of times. CDR3 nucleotide sequence: TGTGCCAGCAGCGAAAGGGGGTTCTGGGAGACCCAGTACTTC. Residues: CASSERGFWETQYF. The rearrangement links TRBV7-8 to TRBJ2-5, with D possibly TRBD1 on 6 matching bases. The CDR3 loop spans 14 amino acids. Germline lookup yields CDR1 SGHVS and CDR2 FQNEAQ. Between the trimmed V and J ends, which lost 5 bases and 5 bases, there was a span of 15 bases.

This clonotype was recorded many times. The CDR3 bases are TGTGCCAGCAGTGTACCTTCCCCCGGACGGGAGAACACTGAAGCTTTCTTT. Its translation is CASSVPSPGRENTEAFF. The gene calls are TRBV28 and TRBJ1-1; D gene uncertain. CDR3 length equals 17 residues. V lost 5 bases and J lost 1, with 20 bases in between. The germline V gene encodes CDR1 MDHEN and CDR2 SYDVKM.